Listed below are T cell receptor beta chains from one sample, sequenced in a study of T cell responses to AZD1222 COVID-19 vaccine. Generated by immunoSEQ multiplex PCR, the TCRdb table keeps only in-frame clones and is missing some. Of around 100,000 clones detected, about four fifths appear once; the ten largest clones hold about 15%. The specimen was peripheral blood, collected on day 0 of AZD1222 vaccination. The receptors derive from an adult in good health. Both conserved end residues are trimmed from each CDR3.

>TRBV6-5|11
ASSYRQEYGYT
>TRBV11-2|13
ASSSNHPGTGELF
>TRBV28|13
ASSDLGGNFYGYT
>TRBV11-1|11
ASSLGGRGGYT
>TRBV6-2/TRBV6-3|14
ASSRTSGVTGEKLF
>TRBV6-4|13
ASSDSGLAGTEQF
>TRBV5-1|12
ASSLTQGSNEQF
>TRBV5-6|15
ASSWGPRSQGVNEQF
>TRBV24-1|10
ATSAHFGTQY
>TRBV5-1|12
ASAPGGKSQPQH
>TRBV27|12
ASSLDRVNTEAF
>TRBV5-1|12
ASSLPLAGNEQF
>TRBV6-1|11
ASSEGGNSPLH
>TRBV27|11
ASKDRGPGELF
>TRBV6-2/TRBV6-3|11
ASSSQGLTEAF
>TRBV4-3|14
ASSQDIQGLLKKLF
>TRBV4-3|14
ASSRFTGGLNTEAF
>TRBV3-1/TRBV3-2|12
ASSQDVLGSEAF
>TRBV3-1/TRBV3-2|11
ASSQAAPYEQY
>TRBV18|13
ASSPRGEGANEQF
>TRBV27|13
ASSLYGGTNYEQY
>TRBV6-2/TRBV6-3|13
ASSSEGAGRSPLH
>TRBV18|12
ASSPDVGAGGQY
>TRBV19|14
ASSMGTSTTNEKLF
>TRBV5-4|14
ASSLVAGGLGNEQF
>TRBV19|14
ASSITRTSGSETQY
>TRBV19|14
ASSITASPVGEKLF
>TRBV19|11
ASSLAPYQPQH
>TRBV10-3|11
AISEMGVGGYT
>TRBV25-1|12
ASTTAGGPDTQY
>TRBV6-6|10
ASSYLGDGYT
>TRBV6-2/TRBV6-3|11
ASSYSALPDYT
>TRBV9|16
ASSVSRGLSGSYNEQF
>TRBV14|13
ASSPPTNSGNTIY
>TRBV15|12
ATSSLAGSNEQF
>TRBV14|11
ASSLRAGGGYT
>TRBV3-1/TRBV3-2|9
ASSHTDTQY
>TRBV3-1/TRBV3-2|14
ASSRYSGTRPYGYT
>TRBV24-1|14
ATSGNRGGGYAEAF
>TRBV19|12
ASSARQGDQPQH
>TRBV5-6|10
ASSLVLGQTY
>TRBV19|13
ASSRGYLSYNEQF
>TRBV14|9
ASSRTGKAF
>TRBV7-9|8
ASGANEQF
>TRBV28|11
ASRPPGALGYT
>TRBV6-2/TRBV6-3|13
ASSSSGAGANVLT
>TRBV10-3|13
AISGAMREDSPLH
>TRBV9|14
ASSISPGPTQDTQY
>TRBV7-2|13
ASSVQGSKNEKLF
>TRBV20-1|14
SASLLAGGRAYEQY
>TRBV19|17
ASSSQLAGGPRSTDTQY
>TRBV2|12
ASSDSGGTNTQY
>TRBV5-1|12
ASNSLGDTGELF
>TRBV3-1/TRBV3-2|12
ASSDQGGNSPLH